This T cell receptor beta chain was recorded in a study of cytomegalovirus exposure and HLA in healthy donors. Note on this clone: Antigen: not known.

V shed 7 bases, J shed 2 bases, and the junction held 7 bases outside the gene matches. CDR1 and CDR2 (germline): SQVTM, ANQGSEA. The CDR3 has 13 residues. 60 Vbeta and 13 Jbeta primers were used in PCR. Produced via immunoSEQ multiplex PCR; TCRdb's table is partial and in-frame only. The sample consists of roughly 120,000 clones, about 80% of them appearing once. Study-level results: Some V segments (TRBV6-2 and TRBV6-3 among them) were excluded as indistinguishable. Common viral pathogens seemed to be connected with several of the most significant clusters, according to a later analysis. A missense variant in DCLRE1C was later tied to TCR beta V- and J-gene trimming.

The chain employs TRBV29-1 and TRBJ2-7, with TRBD2 matching over 8 bases. The receptor was derived from a middle-aged man in good health and CMV-seronegative. Specimen: PBMCs. The CDR3 reads CSAVLAGTYEQYF. The CDR3 DNA reads as TGCAGCGCTGTTTTAGCGGGGACCTACGAGCAGTACTTC.